This is a list of T cell receptor beta chains from one sample in a study of blood T cells in healthy people across ages. TCRdb re-derived calls from the 5' RACE reads in MiXCR, one entry per CDR3 protein. The table shows under 800,000 distinct CDR3 sequences, with under 25% occurring only once. Material for sequencing was blood. These receptors all come from a man aged 65 to 85 in good health. The CDR3 runs from the conserved cysteine through the conserved F or W. The D gene is left open where the match is weak. Clone size appears in some rows only: once, few, many, or a class for an expanded clone.

d_call: .
j_call: TRBJ2-5
v_call: TRBV5-1
clone_size: many
cdr3_nt: TGCGCCAGCAGCTTGCAAGCCAGTCAAGAGACCCAGTACTTC
cdr3_aa: CASSLQASQETQYF

d_call: TRBD2
j_call: TRBJ2-7
v_call: TRBV4-1
clone_size: .
cdr3_nt: TGCGCCAGCAGCCTTAGCGGGAGCGTCTCCTACGAGCAGTACTTC
cdr3_aa: CASSLSGSVSYEQYF

d_call: .
j_call: TRBJ2-3
v_call: TRBV24-1
clone_size: few
cdr3_nt: TGTGCCACCAGTGATGAGGATACGCAGTATTTT
cdr3_aa: CATSDEDTQYF

d_call: .
j_call: TRBJ1-3
v_call: TRBV7-6
clone_size: few
cdr3_nt: TGTGCCAGCAGCTTAGGCCCCACGGACTCTGGAAACACCATATATTTT
cdr3_aa: CASSLGPTDSGNTIYF

d_call: TRBD2
j_call: TRBJ2-7
v_call: TRBV18
clone_size: .
cdr3_nt: TGTGCCAGCTCACCCTTTGCGGGGGGACGCTCCTACGAGCAGTACTTC
cdr3_aa: CASSPFAGGRSYEQYF

d_call: TRBD1
j_call: TRBJ1-1
v_call: TRBV5-1
clone_size: .
cdr3_nt: TGCGCCAGCAGCTTCCAGACAGGGCGGGGAACTGAAGCTTTCTTT
cdr3_aa: CASSFQTGRGTEAFF

d_call: TRBD1
j_call: TRBJ2-1
v_call: TRBV12-3/TRBV12-4
clone_size: .
cdr3_nt: TGTGCCAGCAGTTTCCCCAGGACAGGGAACAATGAGCAGTTCTTC
cdr3_aa: CASSFPRTGNNEQFF

d_call: .
j_call: TRBJ2-1
v_call: TRBV7-3
clone_size: .
cdr3_nt: TGTGCCAGCAGCTTACGAGGGGAAGGCAATGAGCAGTTCTTC
cdr3_aa: CASSLRGEGNEQFF

d_call: TRBD1
j_call: TRBJ1-4
v_call: TRBV9
clone_size: few
cdr3_nt: TGTGCCAGCAGCGTAGGACAGGGTACCATGGAAAAACTGTTTTTT
cdr3_aa: CASSVGQGTMEKLFF

d_call: .
j_call: TRBJ2-7
v_call: TRBV6-5
clone_size: few
cdr3_nt: TGTGCCTCCAAGAGGGTGATTTTAGTATCCTACGAGCAGTACTTC
cdr3_aa: CASKRVILVSYEQYF

d_call: .
j_call: TRBJ1-2
v_call: TRBV29-1
clone_size: few
cdr3_nt: TGCAGCGTTGGTGGAGGGTCCTATGGCTACACCTTC
cdr3_aa: CSVGGGSYGYTF

d_call: TRBD1
j_call: TRBJ1-5
v_call: TRBV6-1
clone_size: .
cdr3_nt: TGTGCCAGCAGGACAGGGAGGGATCAGCCCCAGCATTTT
cdr3_aa: CASRTGRDQPQHF

d_call: .
j_call: TRBJ1-2
v_call: TRBV6-2/TRBV6-3
clone_size: many
cdr3_nt: TGTGCCAGCAGTTACGGGGCAGGGGCTGGCTACACCTTC
cdr3_aa: CASSYGAGAGYTF

d_call: TRBD2
j_call: TRBJ2-1
v_call: TRBV12-3/TRBV12-4
clone_size: .
cdr3_nt: TGTGCCAGCAGTCGACTAGCGGGAGGTTTTACTGGGCAGTTCTTC
cdr3_aa: CASSRLAGGFTGQFF

d_call: .
j_call: TRBJ2-7
v_call: TRBV6-5
clone_size: few
cdr3_nt: TGTGCCAGCAGTTCCCCGGCCAGTAACTCCTACGAGCAGTACTTC
cdr3_aa: CASSSPASNSYEQYF

d_call: .
j_call: TRBJ2-3
v_call: TRBV5-1
clone_size: .
cdr3_nt: TGCGCCAGCAGCTTGAAAAGGATGGCGGGAACAGGAGATACGCAGTATTTT
cdr3_aa: CASSLKRMAGTGDTQYF

d_call: TRBD1
j_call: TRBJ1-4
v_call: TRBV4-1
clone_size: .
cdr3_nt: TGCGCCAGCAGCTTCGGACAGGGCGATTGGAATGAAAAACTGTTTTTT
cdr3_aa: CASSFGQGDWNEKLFF

d_call: .
j_call: TRBJ2-1
v_call: TRBV2
clone_size: few
cdr3_nt: TGTGCCAGCAGTCTACAAACCGGGGCTGACAATGAGCAGTTCTTC
cdr3_aa: CASSLQTGADNEQFF

d_call: TRBD2
j_call: TRBJ2-7
v_call: TRBV3-1
clone_size: few
cdr3_nt: TGTGCCAGCAGCCACGGACTAGCGGGCGACTACGAGCAGTACTTC
cdr3_aa: CASSHGLAGDYEQYF

d_call: .
j_call: TRBJ2-4
v_call: TRBV12-3/TRBV12-4
clone_size: .
cdr3_nt: TGTGCCAGCAGTTTCGGTCAAAACATTCAGTACTTC
cdr3_aa: CASSFGQNIQYF

d_call: .
j_call: TRBJ2-6
v_call: TRBV5-1
clone_size: .
cdr3_nt: TGCGCCAGCAGTTTCCCCCAGGGCTCTGGGGCCAACGTCCTGACTTTC
cdr3_aa: CASSFPQGSGANVLTF

d_call: TRBD2
j_call: TRBJ2-7
v_call: TRBV25-1
clone_size: .
cdr3_nt: TGTGCCAGCAGTGGGTCGAGCGGGACTTACGAGCAGTACTTC
cdr3_aa: CASSGSSGTYEQYF

d_call: .
j_call: TRBJ1-1
v_call: TRBV18
clone_size: .
cdr3_nt: TGTGCCAGCTCGAGGACAGAAATGAACACTGAAGCTTTCTTT
cdr3_aa: CASSRTEMNTEAFF

d_call: .
j_call: TRBJ2-1
v_call: TRBV20-1
clone_size: few
cdr3_nt: TGCAGTGCTAGAGATGTGAAGGCCCGCGCATACAATGAGCAGTTCTTC
cdr3_aa: CSARDVKARAYNEQFF

d_call: .
j_call: TRBJ2-4
v_call: TRBV6-2/TRBV6-3
clone_size: .
cdr3_nt: TGTGCCTCATCCCCCGGCGGCAAGGCAACCAAAAACATTCAGTACTTC
cdr3_aa: CASSPGGKATKNIQYF

d_call: TRBD2
j_call: TRBJ2-7
v_call: TRBV7-2
clone_size: few
cdr3_nt: TGTGCCAGCAGCTTAGGGACTAGCGGGAGACTCTACGAGCGGTACTTC
cdr3_aa: CASSLGTSGRLYERYF

d_call: .
j_call: TRBJ2-5
v_call: TRBV12-3/TRBV12-4
clone_size: few
cdr3_nt: TGTGCCAGCAGACCCGGACTTTCCCCAGGTACCCTGACTCAAGAGACCCAGTACTTC
cdr3_aa: CASRPGLSPGTLTQETQYF

d_call: .
j_call: TRBJ2-4
v_call: TRBV11-1
clone_size: .
cdr3_nt: TGTGCCAGCAGCTTAGGGACCAGAAACATTCAGTACTTC
cdr3_aa: CASSLGTRNIQYF

d_call: .
j_call: TRBJ2-3
v_call: TRBV14
clone_size: few
cdr3_nt: TGTGCCAGCAGCCCGAACCTAGGGAGAGATACGCAGTATTTT
cdr3_aa: CASSPNLGRDTQYF

d_call: .
j_call: TRBJ1-3
v_call: TRBV6-1
clone_size: .
cdr3_nt: TGTGCCAGCAGTGAACCCGGGTCCGGGAGAAACACCATATATTTT
cdr3_aa: CASSEPGSGRNTIYF

d_call: .
j_call: TRBJ1-1
v_call: TRBV6-2/TRBV6-3
clone_size: .
cdr3_nt: TGTGCCAGCACCCGCACAGGGAACACTGAAGCTTTCTTT
cdr3_aa: CASTRTGNTEAFF

d_call: TRBD1
j_call: TRBJ2-1
v_call: TRBV14
clone_size: .
cdr3_nt: TGTGCCAGCAGCCAGGGACAGGGGATGCCCAATGAGCAGTTCTTC
cdr3_aa: CASSQGQGMPNEQFF

d_call: .
j_call: TRBJ1-2
v_call: TRBV6-5
clone_size: .
cdr3_nt: TGTGCCAGCAGTAAGCGAGAGAGGGACTATGGCTACACCTTC
cdr3_aa: CASSKRERDYGYTF

d_call: TRBD1
j_call: TRBJ1-3
v_call: TRBV6-5
clone_size: few
cdr3_nt: TGTGCCAGCAGTTATCAGGCAGGGGGCCACGGCACCATATATTTT
cdr3_aa: CASSYQAGGHGTIYF

d_call: TRBD2
j_call: TRBJ2-5
v_call: TRBV12-3/TRBV12-4
clone_size: many
cdr3_nt: TGTGCCAGCAGCTCCGGACTAGCGGGGTACCAAGAGACCCAGTACTTC
cdr3_aa: CASSSGLAGYQETQYF

d_call: .
j_call: TRBJ2-2
v_call: TRBV21-1
clone_size: .
cdr3_nt: TGTGCCAGCCGAAAGACCTCGAACACCGGGGAGCTGTTTTTT
cdr3_aa: CASRKTSNTGELFF

d_call: .
j_call: TRBJ1-2
v_call: TRBV5-1
clone_size: .
cdr3_nt: TGCGCCAGCAGCTTGGGGGACGGATATGGCTACACCTTC
cdr3_aa: CASSLGDGYGYTF

d_call: TRBD1
j_call: TRBJ2-3
v_call: TRBV20-1
clone_size: .
cdr3_nt: TGCAGTGCTAGAGACACAGGGGGTACGCAGTATTTT
cdr3_aa: CSARDTGGTQYF

d_call: .
j_call: TRBJ2-5
v_call: TRBV14
clone_size: many
cdr3_nt: TGTGCCAGCAGCCAAGTAGAGCAAGAGACCCAGTACTTC
cdr3_aa: CASSQVEQETQYF

d_call: .
j_call: TRBJ2-1
v_call: TRBV14
clone_size: many
cdr3_nt: TGTGCCAGCAGCCAAGCCAGGGAGCAGTTCTTC
cdr3_aa: CASSQAREQFF

d_call: .
j_call: TRBJ2-7
v_call: TRBV7-9
clone_size: few
cdr3_nt: TGTGCCAGCAGCTTAGACCCATTCTCCTACGAGCAGTACTTC
cdr3_aa: CASSLDPFSYEQYF

d_call: TRBD1
j_call: TRBJ2-7
v_call: TRBV6-1
clone_size: few
cdr3_nt: TGTGCCAGCAGTGGCAGCGGGACAGGGAGGTACGAGCAGTACTTC
cdr3_aa: CASSGSGTGRYEQYF

d_call: TRBD2
j_call: TRBJ2-7
v_call: TRBV20-1
clone_size: .
cdr3_nt: TGCAGTGCTACCGTAGGACTAGCGTATTACGAGCAGTACTTC
cdr3_aa: CSATVGLAYYEQYF

d_call: .
j_call: TRBJ1-2
v_call: TRBV28
clone_size: few
cdr3_nt: TGTGCCAGCATGCAGCTCGTGGGGGACTATGGCTACACCTTC
cdr3_aa: CASMQLVGDYGYTF

d_call: .
j_call: TRBJ2-3
v_call: TRBV20-1
clone_size: .
cdr3_nt: TGCAGTGCTAGCCCAGTTGGGGCGGGAAGCACAGATACGCAGTATTTT
cdr3_aa: CSASPVGAGSTDTQYF

d_call: TRBD1
j_call: TRBJ2-1
v_call: TRBV5-1
clone_size: .
cdr3_nt: TGCGCCAGCAGCACCCGGGACAGGGGGCCCAATGAGCAGTTCTTC
cdr3_aa: CASSTRDRGPNEQFF

d_call: .
j_call: TRBJ2-5
v_call: TRBV20-1
clone_size: .
cdr3_nt: TGCAGTGCCCTCGCGGGATATCAAGAGACCCAGTACTTC
cdr3_aa: CSALAGYQETQYF

d_call: .
j_call: TRBJ2-7
v_call: TRBV7-8
clone_size: .
cdr3_nt: TGTGCCAGCAGCCAGACGACAGGCAGCTCCTACGAGCAGTACTTC
cdr3_aa: CASSQTTGSSYEQYF

d_call: .
j_call: TRBJ2-7
v_call: TRBV7-9
clone_size: .
cdr3_nt: TGTGCCAGCAGCTTAGTTGGAGCCCGGAGGGACGAGCAGTACTTC
cdr3_aa: CASSLVGARRDEQYF

d_call: .
j_call: TRBJ1-3
v_call: TRBV5-1
clone_size: .
cdr3_nt: TGCGCCAGCAGCTTGGACAGCCTAGTTTCCGGAAACACCATATATTTT
cdr3_aa: CASSLDSLVSGNTIYF

d_call: .
j_call: TRBJ2-3
v_call: TRBV5-1
clone_size: many
cdr3_nt: TGCGCCAGCAGCTTATTCGGGGAGACAGATACGCAGTATTTT
cdr3_aa: CASSLFGETDTQYF

d_call: .
j_call: TRBJ2-7
v_call: TRBV20-1
clone_size: .
cdr3_nt: TGCAGTGCCCAGGGCCAGGACTCCTACGAGCAGTACTTC
cdr3_aa: CSAQGQDSYEQYF

d_call: .
j_call: TRBJ2-5
v_call: TRBV7-9
clone_size: .
cdr3_nt: TGTGCCAGCAGCTTAGACGTCGCCTACGACCGGACCCAGTACTTC
cdr3_aa: CASSLDVAYDRTQYF

d_call: TRBD1
j_call: TRBJ1-1
v_call: TRBV7-2
clone_size: .
cdr3_nt: TGTGCCAGCATGAGAGGGGGCAGCACTGAAGCTTTCTTT
cdr3_aa: CASMRGGSTEAFF

d_call: TRBD1
j_call: TRBJ2-2
v_call: TRBV5-1
clone_size: few
cdr3_nt: TGCGCCAGCAGCTTTACAGGGGGCGCCCCCGGGGAGCTGTTTTTT
cdr3_aa: CASSFTGGAPGELFF

d_call: TRBD2
j_call: TRBJ2-1
v_call: TRBV7-3
clone_size: few
cdr3_nt: TGTGCCAGCAGCTTTAGTCCAGGCCTAGCGGGAAACAATGAGCAGCTCTTC
cdr3_aa: CASSFSPGLAGNNEQLF

d_call: TRBD2
j_call: TRBJ2-5
v_call: TRBV7-9
clone_size: many
cdr3_nt: TGTGCCAGCAGCTTAGTCCTAGCGGGGTTGGGAGAGACCCAGTACTTC
cdr3_aa: CASSLVLAGLGETQYF

d_call: .
j_call: TRBJ2-1
v_call: TRBV25-1
clone_size: .
cdr3_nt: TGTGCCAGCAGTGAATCGGGCAGGGGCGCCAATGAGCAGTTCTTC
cdr3_aa: CASSESGRGANEQFF

d_call: TRBD1
j_call: TRBJ1-2
v_call: TRBV20-1
clone_size: .
cdr3_nt: TGCAGTGCTAGTGACCTACAGGGGGCCCAGTATGGCTACACCTTC
cdr3_aa: CSASDLQGAQYGYTF

d_call: TRBD1
j_call: TRBJ1-2
v_call: TRBV6-5
clone_size: .
cdr3_nt: TGTGCCAGCAGGAAGACAGGGGGCGCCGGCTACACCTTC
cdr3_aa: CASRKTGGAGYTF